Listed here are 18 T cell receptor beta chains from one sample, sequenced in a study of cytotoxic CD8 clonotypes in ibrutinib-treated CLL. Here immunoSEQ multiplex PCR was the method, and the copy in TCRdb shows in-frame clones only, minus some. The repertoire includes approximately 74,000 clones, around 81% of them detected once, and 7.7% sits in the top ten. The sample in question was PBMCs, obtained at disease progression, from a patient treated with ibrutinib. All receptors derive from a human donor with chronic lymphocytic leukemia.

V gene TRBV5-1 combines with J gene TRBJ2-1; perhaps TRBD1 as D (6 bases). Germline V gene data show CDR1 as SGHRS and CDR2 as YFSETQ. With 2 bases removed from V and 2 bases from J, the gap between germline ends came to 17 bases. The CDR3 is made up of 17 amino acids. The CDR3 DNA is TGCGCCAGCAGCTTAGGGTTTTCAGGGGACCCCTACAATGAGCAGTTCTTC. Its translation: CASSLGFSGDPYNEQFF.

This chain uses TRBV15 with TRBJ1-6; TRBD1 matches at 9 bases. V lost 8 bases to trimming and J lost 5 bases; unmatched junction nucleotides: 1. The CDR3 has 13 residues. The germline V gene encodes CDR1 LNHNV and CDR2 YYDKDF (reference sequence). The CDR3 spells CATGTGNNSPLHF. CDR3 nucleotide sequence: TGTGCCACCGGGACAGGGAATAATTCACCCCTCCACTTT.

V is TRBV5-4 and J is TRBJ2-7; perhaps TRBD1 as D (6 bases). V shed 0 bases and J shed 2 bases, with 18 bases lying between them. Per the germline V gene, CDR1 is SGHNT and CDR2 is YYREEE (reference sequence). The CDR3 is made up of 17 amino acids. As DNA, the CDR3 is TGTGCCAGCAGCTTGGCTTTCGGGTGGGGGACACCCTACGAGCAGTACTTC. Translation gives CASSLAFGWGTPYEQYF.

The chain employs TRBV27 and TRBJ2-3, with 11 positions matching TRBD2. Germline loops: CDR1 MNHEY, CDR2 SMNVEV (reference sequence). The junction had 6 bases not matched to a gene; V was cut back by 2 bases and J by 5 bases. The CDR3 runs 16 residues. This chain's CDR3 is CASSLRFTSGRDTQYF. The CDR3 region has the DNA TGTGCCAGCAGTTTAAGGTTTACTAGCGGGAGAGATACGCAGTATTTT.

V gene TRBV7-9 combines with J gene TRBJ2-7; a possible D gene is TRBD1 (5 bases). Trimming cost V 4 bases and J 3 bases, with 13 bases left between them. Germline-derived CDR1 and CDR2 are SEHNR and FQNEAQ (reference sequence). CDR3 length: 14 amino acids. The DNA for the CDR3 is TGTGCCAGCAGCTATATGTTGACAGACTACGAGCAGTACTTC. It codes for CASSYMLTDYEQYF.

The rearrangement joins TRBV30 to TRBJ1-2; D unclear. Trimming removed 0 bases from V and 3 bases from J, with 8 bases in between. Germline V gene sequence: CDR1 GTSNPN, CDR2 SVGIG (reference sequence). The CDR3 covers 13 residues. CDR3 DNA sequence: TGTGCCTGGAGTGTCGAGCTCCACTATGGCTACACCTTC. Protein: CAWSVELHYGYTF.

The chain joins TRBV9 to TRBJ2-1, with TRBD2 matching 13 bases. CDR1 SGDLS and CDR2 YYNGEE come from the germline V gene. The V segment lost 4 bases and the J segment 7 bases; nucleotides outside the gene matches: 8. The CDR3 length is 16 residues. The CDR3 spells CASSHRTSGRWNEQFF. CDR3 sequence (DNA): TGTGCCAGCAGCCATAGGACTAGCGGGAGATGGAATGAGCAGTTCTTC.

CDR3 coding DNA: TGTGCCAGCCTACTAGCGGGCCTTAGGAATGAGCAGTTCTTC. Translating it yields CASLLAGLRNEQFF. The gene calls are TRBV6-1 and TRBJ2-1; 9 bases are a match to TRBD2. Germline values: CDR1 MNHNS, CDR2 SASEGT. This CDR3 spans 14 amino acids. Trimming removed 8 bases from V and 7 bases from J; junction bases left unmatched: 9.

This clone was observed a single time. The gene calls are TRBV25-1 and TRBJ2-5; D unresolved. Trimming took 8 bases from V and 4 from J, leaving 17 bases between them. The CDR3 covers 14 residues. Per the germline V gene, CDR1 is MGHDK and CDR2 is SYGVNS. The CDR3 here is CASQVVSPGETQYF. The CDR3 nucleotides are TGTGCCAGCCAAGTCGTGAGCCCCGGAGAGACCCAGTACTTC.

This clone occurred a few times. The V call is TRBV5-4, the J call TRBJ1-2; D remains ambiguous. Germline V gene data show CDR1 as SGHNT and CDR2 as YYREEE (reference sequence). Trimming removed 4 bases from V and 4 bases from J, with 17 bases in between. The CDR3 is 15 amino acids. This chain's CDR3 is CASSPRAELRYGYTF. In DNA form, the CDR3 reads TGTGCCAGCAGCCCCCGGGCCGAGTTACGCTATGGCTACACCTTC.

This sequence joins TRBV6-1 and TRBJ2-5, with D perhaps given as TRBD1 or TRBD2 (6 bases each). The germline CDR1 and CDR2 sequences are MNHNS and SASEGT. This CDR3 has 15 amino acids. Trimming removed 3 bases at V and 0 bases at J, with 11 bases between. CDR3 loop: CASSDWGAYQETQYF. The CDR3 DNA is TGTGCCAGCAGTGATTGGGGGGCGTACCAAGAGACCCAGTACTTC.

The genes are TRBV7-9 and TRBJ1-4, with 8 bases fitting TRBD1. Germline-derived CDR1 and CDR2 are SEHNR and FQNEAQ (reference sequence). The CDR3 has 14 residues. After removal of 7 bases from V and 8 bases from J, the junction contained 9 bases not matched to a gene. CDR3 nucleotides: TGTGCCAGCAACATCCAGGGGGCTTTCGAAAAACTGTTTTTT. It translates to CASNIQGAFEKLFF. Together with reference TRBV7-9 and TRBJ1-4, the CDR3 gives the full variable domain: DTGVSQNPRHKITKRGQNVTFRCDPISEHNRLYWYRQTLGQGPEFLTYFQNEAQLEKSRLLSDRFSAERPKGSFSTLEIQRTEQGDSAMYLCASNIQGAFEKLFFGSGTQLSVL.

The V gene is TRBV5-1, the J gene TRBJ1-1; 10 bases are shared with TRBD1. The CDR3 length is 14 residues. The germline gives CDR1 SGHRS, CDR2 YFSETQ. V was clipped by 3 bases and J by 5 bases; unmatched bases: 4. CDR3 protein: CASSSWDRGTEAFF. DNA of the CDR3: TGCGCCAGCAGCTCTTGGGACAGGGGTACTGAAGCTTTCTTT.

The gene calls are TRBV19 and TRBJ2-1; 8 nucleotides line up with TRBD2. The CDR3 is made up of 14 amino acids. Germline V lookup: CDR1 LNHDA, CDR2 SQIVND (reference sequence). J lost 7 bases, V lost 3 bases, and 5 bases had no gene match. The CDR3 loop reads CASSMLGLVNEQFF. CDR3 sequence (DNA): TGTGCCAGTAGTATGTTGGGACTAGTGAATGAGCAGTTCTTC.

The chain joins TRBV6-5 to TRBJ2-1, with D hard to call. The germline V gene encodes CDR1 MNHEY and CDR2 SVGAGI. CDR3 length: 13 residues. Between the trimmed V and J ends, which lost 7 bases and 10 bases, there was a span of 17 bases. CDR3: CASTPAATQEQFF. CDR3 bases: TGTGCCAGCACCCCCGCGGCGACGCAGGAGCAGTTCTTC.

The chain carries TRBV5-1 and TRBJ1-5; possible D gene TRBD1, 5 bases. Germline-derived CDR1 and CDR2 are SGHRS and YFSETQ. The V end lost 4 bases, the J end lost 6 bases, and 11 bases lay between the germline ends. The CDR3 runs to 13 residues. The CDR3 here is CASSPQGPQPQHF. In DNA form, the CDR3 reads TGCGCCAGCAGCCCTCAGGGCCCTCAGCCCCAGCATTTT.

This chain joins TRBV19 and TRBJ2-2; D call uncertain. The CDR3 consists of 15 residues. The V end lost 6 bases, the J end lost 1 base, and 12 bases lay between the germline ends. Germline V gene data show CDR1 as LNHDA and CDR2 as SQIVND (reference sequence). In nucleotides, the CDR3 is TGTGCCAGTAGGGGCCATCAAAAGAACACCGGGGAGCTGTTTTTT. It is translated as CASRGHQKNTGELFF. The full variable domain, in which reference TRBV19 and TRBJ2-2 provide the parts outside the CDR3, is DGGITQSPKYLFRKEGQNVTLSCEQNLNHDAMYWYRQDPGQGLRLIYYSQIVNDFQKGDIAEGYSVSREKKESFPLTVTSAQKNPTAFYLCASRGHQKNTGELFFGEGSRLTVL.

CDR3 sequence: CASSLGGEKLFF. CDR3 DNA: TGTGCCAGCAGCTTGGGGGGTGAAAAACTGTTTTTT. The V gene is TRBV5-6, the J gene TRBJ1-4; D remains ambiguous. V lost 0 bases, J lost 7 bases, and 4 bases lay in between. The CDR3 has 12 amino acids. Germline lookup yields CDR1 SGHDT and CDR2 YYEEEE.